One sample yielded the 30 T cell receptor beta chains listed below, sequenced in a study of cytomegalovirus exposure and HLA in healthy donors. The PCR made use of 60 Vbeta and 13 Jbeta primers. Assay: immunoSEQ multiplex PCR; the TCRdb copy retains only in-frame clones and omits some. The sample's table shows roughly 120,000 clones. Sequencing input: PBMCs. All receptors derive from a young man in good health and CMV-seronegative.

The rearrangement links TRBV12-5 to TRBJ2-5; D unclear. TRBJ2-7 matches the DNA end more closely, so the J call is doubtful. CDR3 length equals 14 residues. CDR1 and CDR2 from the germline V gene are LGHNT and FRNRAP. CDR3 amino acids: CASGFRPADYEQYF. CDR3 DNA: TGTGCTAGTGGTTTTCGACCGGCGGACTACGAGCAGTACTTC.

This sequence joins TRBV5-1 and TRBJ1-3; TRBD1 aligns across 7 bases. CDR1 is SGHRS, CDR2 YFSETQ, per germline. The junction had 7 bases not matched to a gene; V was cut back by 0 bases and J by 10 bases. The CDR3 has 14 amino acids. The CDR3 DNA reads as TGCGCCAGCAGCTTGGGTCCAGGGGGTTGGACCATATATTTT. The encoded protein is CASSLGPGGWTIYF.

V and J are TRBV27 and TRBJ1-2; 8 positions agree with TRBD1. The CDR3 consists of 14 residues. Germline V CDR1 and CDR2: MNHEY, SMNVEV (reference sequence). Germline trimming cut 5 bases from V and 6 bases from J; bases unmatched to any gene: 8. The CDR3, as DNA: TGTGCCAGCAGTCGTCTCGGACAGGGCGATGGCTACACCTTC. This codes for CASSRLGQGDGYTF.

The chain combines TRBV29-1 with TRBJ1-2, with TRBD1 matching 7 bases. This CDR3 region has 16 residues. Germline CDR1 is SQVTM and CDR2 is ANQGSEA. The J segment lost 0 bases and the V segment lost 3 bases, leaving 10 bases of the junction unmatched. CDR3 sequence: CSVDGQGVSPNYGYTF. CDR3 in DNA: TGCAGCGTTGATGGGCAGGGGGTATCGCCTAACTATGGCTACACCTTC.

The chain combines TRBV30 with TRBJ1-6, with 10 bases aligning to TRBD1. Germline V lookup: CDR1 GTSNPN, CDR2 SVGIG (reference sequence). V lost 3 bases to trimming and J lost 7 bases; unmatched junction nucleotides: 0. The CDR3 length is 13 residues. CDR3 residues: CAWRGQGNSPLHF. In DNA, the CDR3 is TGTGCCTGGAGGGGACAGGGGAATTCACCCCTCCACTTT.

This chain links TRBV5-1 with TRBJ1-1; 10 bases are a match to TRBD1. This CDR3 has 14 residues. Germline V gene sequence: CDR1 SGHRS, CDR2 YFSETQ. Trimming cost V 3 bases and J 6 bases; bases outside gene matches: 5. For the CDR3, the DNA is TGCGCCAGCAGCTGGGGACAGGGGTTGCCTGAAGCTTTCTTT. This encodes CASSWGQGLPEAFF.

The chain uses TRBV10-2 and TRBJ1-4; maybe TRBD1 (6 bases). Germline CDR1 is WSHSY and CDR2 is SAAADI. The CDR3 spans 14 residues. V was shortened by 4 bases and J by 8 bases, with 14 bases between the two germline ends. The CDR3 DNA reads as TGCGCCAGCAGTGCCGGACAGCTCCTGGAAAAACTGTTTTTT. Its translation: CASSAGQLLEKLFF.

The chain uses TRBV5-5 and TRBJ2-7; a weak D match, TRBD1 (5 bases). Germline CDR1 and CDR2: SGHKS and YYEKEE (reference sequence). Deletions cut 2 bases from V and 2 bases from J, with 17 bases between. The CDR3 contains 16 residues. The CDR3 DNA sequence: TGTGCCAGCAGCTTTGAGCTCGGACACAACCCCTACGAGCAGTACTTC. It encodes CASSFELGHNPYEQYF.

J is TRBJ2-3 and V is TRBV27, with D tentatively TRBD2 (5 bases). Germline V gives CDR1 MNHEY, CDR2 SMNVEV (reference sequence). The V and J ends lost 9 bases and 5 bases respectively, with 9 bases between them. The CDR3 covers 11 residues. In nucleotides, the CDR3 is TGTGCCAGGGTGGAGGAAGATACGCAGTATTTT. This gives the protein CARVEEDTQYF.

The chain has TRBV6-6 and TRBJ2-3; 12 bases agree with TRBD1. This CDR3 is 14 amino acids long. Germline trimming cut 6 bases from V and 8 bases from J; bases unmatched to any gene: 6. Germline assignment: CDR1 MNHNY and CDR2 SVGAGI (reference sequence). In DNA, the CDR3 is TGTGCCAGCAGCTCGGGGACAGGGGGCGGTACGCAGTATTTT. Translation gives CASSSGTGGGTQYF.

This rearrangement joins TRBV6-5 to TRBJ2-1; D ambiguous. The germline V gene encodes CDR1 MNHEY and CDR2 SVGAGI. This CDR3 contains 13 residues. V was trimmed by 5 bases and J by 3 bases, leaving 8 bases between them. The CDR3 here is CASSLLGYNEQFF. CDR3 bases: TGTGCCAGCAGTCTACTCGGCTACAATGAGCAGTTCTTC.

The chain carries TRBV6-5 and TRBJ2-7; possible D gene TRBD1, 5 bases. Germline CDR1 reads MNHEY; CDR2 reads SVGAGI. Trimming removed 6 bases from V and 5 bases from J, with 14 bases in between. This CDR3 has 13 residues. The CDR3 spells CASSLSRVNEQYF. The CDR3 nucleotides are TGTGCCAGCAGCCTCTCCAGGGTTAACGAGCAGTACTTC.

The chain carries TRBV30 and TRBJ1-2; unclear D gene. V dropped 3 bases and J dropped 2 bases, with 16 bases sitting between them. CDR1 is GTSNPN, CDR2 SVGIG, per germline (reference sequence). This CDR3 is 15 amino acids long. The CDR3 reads CAWRDRAGNNYGYTF. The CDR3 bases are TGTGCCTGGAGGGATCGTGCGGGGAACAACTATGGCTACACCTTC.

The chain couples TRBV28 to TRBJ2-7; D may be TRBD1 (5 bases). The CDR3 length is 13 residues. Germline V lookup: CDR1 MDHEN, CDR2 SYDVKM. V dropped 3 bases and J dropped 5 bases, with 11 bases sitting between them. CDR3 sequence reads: CASSLPGMDEQYF. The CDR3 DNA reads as TGTGCCAGCAGTTTGCCAGGGATGGACGAGCAGTACTTC.

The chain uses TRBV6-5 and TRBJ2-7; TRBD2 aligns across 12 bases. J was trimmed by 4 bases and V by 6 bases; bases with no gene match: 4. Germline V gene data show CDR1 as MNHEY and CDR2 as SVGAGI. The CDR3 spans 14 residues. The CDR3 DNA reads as TGTGCCAGCAGCCTACTAGCGGGGGGTTACGAGCAGTACTTC. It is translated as CASSLLAGGYEQYF.

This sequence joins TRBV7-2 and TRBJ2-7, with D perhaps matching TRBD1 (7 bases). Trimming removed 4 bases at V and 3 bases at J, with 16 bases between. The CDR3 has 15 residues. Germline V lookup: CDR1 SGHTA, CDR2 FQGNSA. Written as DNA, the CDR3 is TGTGCCAGCAGCTACAAACGACAGGGAGGCTACGAGCAGTACTTC. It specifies CASSYKRQGGYEQYF.

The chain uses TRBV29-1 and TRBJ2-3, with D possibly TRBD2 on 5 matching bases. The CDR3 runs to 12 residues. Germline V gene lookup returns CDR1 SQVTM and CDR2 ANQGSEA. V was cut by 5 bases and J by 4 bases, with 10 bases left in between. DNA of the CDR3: TGCAGCGTTAAACTTAGCGCAGATACGCAGTATTTT. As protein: CSVKLSADTQYF.

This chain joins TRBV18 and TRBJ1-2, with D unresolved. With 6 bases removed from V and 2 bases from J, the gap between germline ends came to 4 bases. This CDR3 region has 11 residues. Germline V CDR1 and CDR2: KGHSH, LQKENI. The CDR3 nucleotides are TGTGCCAGCTCCCAAAACTATGGCTACACCTTC. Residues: CASSQNYGYTF. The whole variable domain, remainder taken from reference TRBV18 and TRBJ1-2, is NAGVMQNPRHLVRRRGQEARLRCSPMKGHSHVYWYRQLPEEGLKFMVYLQKENIIDESGMPKERFSAEFPKEGPSILRIQQVVRGDSAAYFCASSQNYGYTFGSGTRLTVV.

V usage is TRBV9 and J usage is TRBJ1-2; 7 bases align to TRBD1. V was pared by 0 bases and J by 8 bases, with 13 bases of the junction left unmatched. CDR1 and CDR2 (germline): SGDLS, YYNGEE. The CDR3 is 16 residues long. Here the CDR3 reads CASSVVPAGTDGGYTF. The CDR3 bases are TGTGCCAGCAGCGTAGTCCCTGCCGGGACAGACGGAGGCTACACCTTC.

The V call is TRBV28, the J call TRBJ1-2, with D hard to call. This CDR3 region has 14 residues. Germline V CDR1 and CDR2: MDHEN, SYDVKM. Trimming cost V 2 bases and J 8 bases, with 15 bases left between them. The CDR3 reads CASSLAFSGLGYTF. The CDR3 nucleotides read TGTGCCAGCAGTTTAGCCTTTTCGGGGTTGGGCTACACCTTC.

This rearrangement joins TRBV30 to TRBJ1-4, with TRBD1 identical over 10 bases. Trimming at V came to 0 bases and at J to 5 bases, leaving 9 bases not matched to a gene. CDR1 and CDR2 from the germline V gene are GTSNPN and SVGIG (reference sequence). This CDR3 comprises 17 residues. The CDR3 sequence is CAWSVGGAGQGNEKLFF. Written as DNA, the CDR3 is TGTGCCTGGAGTGTGGGCGGGGCGGGACAGGGGAATGAAAAACTGTTTTTT.

The CDR3 spells CASSLEGVQRGVGVADTQYF. The CDR3 DNA sequence: TGCGCCAGCAGCTTGGAAGGAGTACAGCGGGGGGTTGGTGTGGCAGATACGCAGTATTTT. This chain joins TRBV5-1 and TRBJ2-3; 9 nucleotides line up with TRBD2. Per germline, CDR1 SGHRS and CDR2 YFSETQ. This CDR3 contains 20 residues. The V and J ends lost 0 bases and 4 bases, in that order; junction bases with no gene match: 18. The variable domain in full, completed from reference TRBV5-1 and TRBJ2-3, reads KAGVTQTPRYLIKTRGQQVTLSCSPISGHRSVSWYQQTPGQGLQFLFEYFSETQRNKGNFPGRFSGRQFSNSRSEMNVSTLELGDSALYLCASSLEGVQRGVGVADTQYFGPGTRLTVL.

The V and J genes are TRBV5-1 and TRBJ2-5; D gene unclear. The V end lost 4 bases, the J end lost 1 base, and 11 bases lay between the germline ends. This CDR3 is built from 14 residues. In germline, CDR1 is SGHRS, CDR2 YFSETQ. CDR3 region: CASSTGSGQETQYF. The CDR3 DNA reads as TGCGCCAGCAGCACCGGGTCCGGCCAAGAGACCCAGTACTTC.

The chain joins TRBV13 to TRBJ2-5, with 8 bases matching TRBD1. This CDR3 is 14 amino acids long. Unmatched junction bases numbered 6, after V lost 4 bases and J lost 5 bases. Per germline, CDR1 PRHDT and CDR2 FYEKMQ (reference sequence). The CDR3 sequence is CASSSGTGGETQYF. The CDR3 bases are TGTGCCAGCAGCTCTGGGACAGGTGGGGAGACCCAGTACTTC.

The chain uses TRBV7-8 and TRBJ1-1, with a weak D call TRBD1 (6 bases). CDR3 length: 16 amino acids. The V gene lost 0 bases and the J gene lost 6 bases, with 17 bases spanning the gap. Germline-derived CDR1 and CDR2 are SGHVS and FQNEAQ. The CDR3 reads CASSLAGRTGWSEAFF. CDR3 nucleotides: TGTGCCAGCAGCTTAGCGGGCCGCACAGGGTGGTCTGAAGCTTTCTTT.

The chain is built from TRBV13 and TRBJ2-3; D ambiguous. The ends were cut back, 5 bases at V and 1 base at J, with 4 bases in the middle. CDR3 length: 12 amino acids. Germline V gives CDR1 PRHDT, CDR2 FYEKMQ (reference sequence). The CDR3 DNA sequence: TGTGCCAGCAGCCCGGGCACAGATACGCAGTATTTT. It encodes CASSPGTDTQYF. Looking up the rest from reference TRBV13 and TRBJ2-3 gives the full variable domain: AAGVIQSPRHLIKEKRETATLKCYPIPRHDTVYWYQQGPGQDPQFLISFYEKMQSDKGSIPDRFSAQQFSDYHSELNMSSLELGDSALYFCASSPGTDTQYFGPGTRLTVL.

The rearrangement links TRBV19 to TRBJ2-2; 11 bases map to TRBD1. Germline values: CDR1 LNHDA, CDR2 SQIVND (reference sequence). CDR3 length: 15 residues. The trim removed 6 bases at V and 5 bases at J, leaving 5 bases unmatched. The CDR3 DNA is TGTGCCAGTAGCGGGACAGGGGGTTGGACCGGGGAGCTGTTTTTT. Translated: CASSGTGGWTGELFF.

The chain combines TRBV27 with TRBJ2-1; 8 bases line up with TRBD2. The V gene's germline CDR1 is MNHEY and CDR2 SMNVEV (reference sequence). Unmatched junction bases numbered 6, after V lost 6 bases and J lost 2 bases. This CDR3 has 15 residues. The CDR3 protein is CASSPLAEPYNEQFF. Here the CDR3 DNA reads TGTGCCAGCAGCCCACTAGCGGAGCCCTACAATGAGCAGTTCTTC.

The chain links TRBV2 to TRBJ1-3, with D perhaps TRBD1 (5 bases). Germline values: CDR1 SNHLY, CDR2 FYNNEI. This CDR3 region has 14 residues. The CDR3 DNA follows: TGTCTAATTCACGGGGGGACGTCGGGAAACACCATATATTTT. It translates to CLIHGGTSGNTIYF.

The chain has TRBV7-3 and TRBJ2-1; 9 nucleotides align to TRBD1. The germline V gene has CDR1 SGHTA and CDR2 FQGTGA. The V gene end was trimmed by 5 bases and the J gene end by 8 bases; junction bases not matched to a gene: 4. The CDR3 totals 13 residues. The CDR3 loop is CASSPDRGDEQFF. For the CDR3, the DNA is TGTGCCAGCAGCCCGGACAGGGGTGATGAGCAGTTCTTC. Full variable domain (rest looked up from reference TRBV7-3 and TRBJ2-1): GAGVSQTPSNKVTEKGKYVELRCDPISGHTALYWYRQSLGQGPEFLIYFQGTGAADDSGLPNDRFFAVRPEGSVSTLKIQRTERGDSAVYLCASSPDRGDEQFFGPGTRLTVL.